This T cell receptor beta chain was sequenced during a study of CD8 T cells in ankylosing spondylitis. Study outcomes and limitations: Earlier literature documents some of the motif variants in reactive arthritis synovial fluid and blood.

TCRdb passed the 5' RACE reads through MiXCR, listing each CDR3 protein once. This table holds under 300,000 distinct CDR3 sequences, about a sixth found once. Trimming cost V 10 bases and J 0 bases; bases outside gene matches: 8. This CDR3 region has 15 residues. CDR1 is ENHRY, CDR2 SYGVKD, per germline. About this clonotype: What it binds is not known.

Sequencing was performed on blood, either unsorted or a sorted T cell fraction (not recorded which). The sequence was collected from a male donor with ankylosing spondylitis or in good health (not recorded which). The chain is built from TRBV10-3 and TRBJ2-1; 8 bases agree with TRBD2. CDR3 protein: CATETGTSSYNEQFF. As DNA, the CDR3 is TGTGCCACCGAAACCGGGACTAGCTCCTACAATGAGCAGTTCTTC.